This T cell receptor (beta chain) is from a study of blood T cell repertoires in COVID-19. Study context: The United States, Italy and Spain were the sources of the acute and convalescent COVID-19 samples.

V was clipped by 4 bases and J by 0 bases, with 9 bases between them. The CDR3 length is 14 residues. Germline assignment: CDR1 WSHSY and CDR2 SAAADI. Using immunoSEQ multiplex PCR, the repertoire was profiled, and TCRdb retains in-frame clones only, with some absent. The sample has roughly 230,000 clones, roughly 84% seen once. The receptor was derived from a woman of 80 years or more with acute or convalescent COVID-19. This chain links TRBV10-2 with TRBJ1-2; tentatively, D is TRBD1 (6 bases). The specimen was peripheral blood. CDR3 in DNA: TGCGCCAGCAGTGCGACAGGAGCTAACTATGGCTACACCTTC. It translates to CASSATGANYGYTF.